These 27 T cell receptor beta chains share one sample of origin, sequenced in a study of CD8+ T cells in alopecia areata. Extraction and reverse transcription of RNA yielded cDNA as the sequencing template. TCRdb's copy holds only in-frame clones and misses some; the assay was immunoSEQ multiplex PCR. The data show approximately 31,000 clones, 65% to 80% seen once. Sequencing was performed on NKG2D-low CD8+ T cells sorted from blood. The receptors originated from a human donor with alopecia areata.

The chain couples TRBV6-5 to TRBJ2-1; 14 nucleotides agree with TRBD2. Per germline, CDR1 MNHEY and CDR2 SVGAGI. CDR3 size: 15 residues. V lost 4 bases and J lost 9; bases outside the gene matches: 5. CDR3 in DNA: TGTGCCAGCAGTTTGACTAGCGGGAGGGGAAGTGAGCAGTTCTTC. Encoded protein: CASSLTSGRGSEQFF.

The chain carries TRBV5-4 and TRBJ1-2, with 7 bases that match TRBD1. This CDR3 has 15 amino acids. The germline V gene encodes CDR1 SGHNT and CDR2 YYREEE (reference sequence). V lost 4 bases and J lost 0; bases outside the gene matches: 6. CDR3 DNA: TGTGCCAGCAGCCTTGGACAGGCACCTAACTATGGCTACACCTTC. It translates to CASSLGQAPNYGYTF.

The DNA for the CDR3 is TGTGCCAGCAGTTCCCCTGACAGGGCCACAGATACGCAGTATTTT. This translates into CASSSPDRATDTQYF. The chain couples TRBV6-5 to TRBJ2-3; TRBD1 agrees at 7 bases. CDR3 length: 15 residues. Germline V lookup: CDR1 MNHEY, CDR2 SVGAGI. With V trimmed by 4 bases and J by 2 bases, 6 bases remained unmatched.

CDR3 sequence (DNA): TGTGCCAGCAGCACAATTCAATACAATGAGCAGTTCTTC. It encodes CASSTIQYNEQFF. The chain combines TRBV7-9 with TRBJ2-1, with D unclear. The CDR3 length is 13 residues. The V end lost 5 bases, the J end lost 4 bases, and 9 bases lay between the germline ends. The germline V gene encodes CDR1 SEHNR and CDR2 FQNEAQ (reference sequence).

This clone was detected once. The chain is built from TRBV5-4 and TRBJ2-7; no reliable D call. CDR1 SGHNT and CDR2 YYREEE come from the germline V gene (reference sequence). The CDR3 runs 15 residues. The germline V and J ends were trimmed by 3 bases and 3 bases, with 16 bases remaining between them. The DNA for the CDR3 is TGTGCCAGCAGCTCCAGCGCGAAGAGAGACTACGAGCAGTACTTC. This gives the protein CASSSSAKRDYEQYF. The full variable domain, its missing parts supplied by reference TRBV5-4 and TRBJ2-7, is ETGVTQSPTHLIKTRGQQVTLRCSSQSGHNTVSWYQQALGQGPQFIFQYYREEENGRGNFPPRFSGLQFPNYSSELNVNALELDDSALYLCASSSSAKRDYEQYFGPGTRLTVT.

V usage is TRBV7-6 and J usage is TRBJ2-1; D is ambiguous. Germline lookup yields CDR1 SGHVS and CDR2 FNYEAQ. This CDR3 has 11 residues. Trimming cost V 3 bases and J 9 bases, with 6 bases left between them. CDR3 DNA sequence: TGTGCCAGCAGCTTTGCTGGTGAGCAGTTCTTC. Protein product: CASSFAGEQFF. The full variable domain, its missing parts supplied by reference TRBV7-6 and TRBJ2-1, is GAGVSQSPRYKVTKRGQDVALRCDPISGHVSLYWYRQALGQGPEFLTYFNYEAQQDKSGLPNDRFSAERPEGSISTLTIQRTEQRDSAMYRCASSFAGEQFFGPGTRLTVL.

This rearrangement joins TRBV27 to TRBJ2-1; maybe TRBD2 (5 bases). Germline CDR1 and CDR2: MNHEY and SMNVEV (reference sequence). V was clipped by 3 bases and J by 10 bases, with 13 bases between them. The CDR3 consists of 13 residues. DNA of the CDR3: TGTGCCAGCAGTTTCACTCCAGGCGGGGAGCAGTTCTTC. This codes for CASSFTPGGEQFF.

The chain couples TRBV6-5 to TRBJ1-6; D perhaps matches TRBD1 (6 bases). Germline CDR1 reads MNHEY; CDR2 reads SVGAGI. CDR3 length equals 15 residues. V was clipped by 5 bases and J by 6 bases, with 14 bases between them. The CDR3 loop is CASSAEGGINSPLHF. The CDR3 region has the DNA TGTGCCAGCAGTGCCGAGGGGGGTATTAATTCACCCCTCCACTTT.

This chain links TRBV27 with TRBJ2-1, with D perhaps matching TRBD1 (6 bases). CDR1 and CDR2 from the germline V gene are MNHEY and SMNVEV (reference sequence). This CDR3 spans 14 amino acids. With 6 bases removed from V and 0 bases from J, the gap between germline ends came to 9 bases. The CDR3 sequence: CASRRTDSYNEQFF. The CDR3 bases are TGTGCCAGCAGACGGACAGACTCCTACAATGAGCAGTTCTTC.

The chain recombines TRBV28 with TRBJ2-2, with D possibly called TRBD1 or TRBD2 (6 bases each). The CDR3 is 13 residues long. The V gene's germline CDR1 is MDHEN and CDR2 SYDVKM. V dropped 7 bases and J dropped 6 bases, with 12 bases sitting between them. The DNA of the CDR3 is TGTGCCAGCACCCTAGGGGGGTCCGGGGAGCTGTTTTTT. It translates to CASTLGGSGELFF.

The V call is TRBV4-2, the J call TRBJ2-1; 10 nucleotides line up with TRBD2. The CDR3 totals 15 residues. CDR1 LGHNA and CDR2 YNFKEQ come from the germline V gene. Unmatched junction bases numbered 6, after V lost 3 bases and J lost 7 bases. The CDR3 bases are TGTGCCAGCAGCCACCAAGCGGGGGGGCTGAATGAGCAGTTCTTC. Residues: CASSHQAGGLNEQFF.

The V gene is TRBV7-8, the J gene TRBJ2-3; 8 positions match TRBD1. Trimming took 4 bases from V and 4 from J; bases not matched to a gene: 4. Germline CDR1 SGHVS, CDR2 FQNEAQ. This CDR3 contains 14 residues. The chain's CDR3 is CASSSTGDPDTQYF. The CDR3 DNA follows: TGTGCCAGCAGCTCGACAGGGGACCCAGATACGCAGTATTTT.

The rearrangement links TRBV15 to TRBJ2-3, with D maybe TRBD2 (5 bases). CDR1 is LNHNV, CDR2 YYDKDF, per germline (reference sequence). Trimming took 0 bases from V and 6 from J, leaving 13 bases between them. The CDR3 loop spans 15 amino acids. The CDR3 reads CATSRERPADDTQYF. The CDR3 bases are TGTGCCACCAGCAGAGAACGCCCAGCGGATGATACGCAGTATTTT.

The chain has TRBV7-8 and TRBJ2-5, with D tentatively TRBD2 (5 bases). The V gene's germline CDR1 is SGHVS and CDR2 FQNEAQ. The CDR3 totals 13 residues. Trimming removed 1 base at V and 5 bases at J, with 8 bases between. CDR3 nucleotides: TGTGCCAGCAGCTTAGGAGGGCCGGAGACCCAGTACTTC. The encoded protein is CASSLGGPETQYF.

The chain uses TRBV4-3 and TRBJ1-1; the D is unclear. Germline CDR1 and CDR2: LGHNA and YSLEER. The CDR3 consists of 16 residues. V was trimmed by 0 bases and J by 6 bases, leaving 17 bases between them. The CDR3 loop is CASSQEPSELKSEAFF. The CDR3, as DNA: TGCGCCAGCAGCCAAGAGCCGTCGGAATTAAAGTCTGAAGCTTTCTTT.

This chain connects TRBV11-1 to TRBJ2-3; D remains unclear. Looked up from germline, CDR1 is SGHAT and CDR2 is FQDESV (reference sequence). This CDR3 is 11 amino acids long. The germline V and J ends were trimmed by 6 bases and 2 bases, with 3 bases remaining between them. CDR3 sequence (DNA): TGTGCCAGCAGTAACACAGATACGCAGTATTTT. Residues: CASSNTDTQYF.

The chain joins TRBV4-3 to TRBJ2-1, with 8 bases aligning to TRBD1. The ends lost 6 bases at V and 6 bases at J; junction bases unmatched: 4. The germline V gene has CDR1 LGHNA and CDR2 YSLEER. The CDR3 length is 13 residues. CDR3 bases: TGCGCCAGCAGTCCAACAGGGGGCAATGAGCAGTTCTTC. It is translated as CASSPTGGNEQFF.

The gene calls are TRBV7-9 and TRBJ2-1, with D perhaps assigned TRBD1 or TRBD2 (5 bases each). The germline V gene has CDR1 SEHNR and CDR2 FQNEAQ (reference sequence). V was shortened by 5 bases and J by 8 bases, with 19 bases between the two germline ends. The CDR3 spans 15 residues. The CDR3 DNA follows: TGTGCCAGCAGCCCAAGGGTGGGCCGGGGCGATGAGCAGTTCTTC. This codes for CASSPRVGRGDEQFF.

This clone was counted a single time. The chain is built from TRBV7-9 and TRBJ2-5; maybe TRBD1 (6 bases). The CDR3 is 13 residues long. The V end lost 5 bases, the J end lost 1 base, and 8 bases lay between the germline ends. CDR1 and CDR2 from the germline V gene are SEHNR and FQNEAQ (reference sequence). The DNA for the CDR3 is TGTGCCAGCAGCCCGGACAGCCAAGAGACCCAGTACTTC. Translated, it gives CASSPDSQETQYF.

This rearrangement joins TRBV29-1 to TRBJ1-2; 8 nucleotides match TRBD1. CDR1 is SQVTM, CDR2 ANQGSEA, per germline. The J segment lost 10 bases and the V segment lost 4 bases, leaving 20 bases of the junction unmatched. The CDR3 runs 16 residues. CDR3 protein: CSVAGEGTGSIFDYTF. CDR3 DNA: TGCAGCGTTGCAGGAGAAGGGACAGGATCCATTTTTGACTACACCTTC.

J is TRBJ2-1 and V is TRBV5-4; 7 bases fit TRBD1. CDR1 is SGHNT, CDR2 YYREEE, per germline (reference sequence). This CDR3 is built from 15 residues. The J segment lost 7 bases and the V segment lost 4 bases, leaving 11 bases of the junction unmatched. The CDR3, as DNA: TGTGCCAGCAGCGTCCCGGGACAGAGTCCAAATGAGCAGTTCTTC. It is translated as CASSVPGQSPNEQFF.

The chain combines TRBV4-1 with TRBJ2-1; tentative D call: TRBD2 (6 bases). Trimming stripped 4 bases from V and 4 bases from J, with 17 bases between. Germline V gene data show CDR1 as MGHRA and CDR2 as YSYEKL. The CDR3 is made up of 16 amino acids. The CDR3 region has the DNA TGCGCCAGCAGCCTCAAGGGCGGGACGCTATACAATGAGCAGTTCTTC. This gives the protein CASSLKGGTLYNEQFF.

This rearrangement joins TRBV19 to TRBJ2-7; D not certain. Germline values: CDR1 LNHDA, CDR2 SQIVND (reference sequence). The CDR3 loop spans 13 amino acids. Trimming removed 0 bases at V and 6 bases at J, with 9 bases between. Here the CDR3 reads CASSIEGLGEQYF. The CDR3, as DNA: TGTGCCAGTAGTATAGAGGGCTTGGGCGAGCAGTACTTC. Complete variable domain (other parts from reference TRBV19 and TRBJ2-7): DGGITQSPKYLFRKEGQNVTLSCEQNLNHDAMYWYRQDPGQGLRLIYYSQIVNDFQKGDIAEGYSVSREKKESFPLTVTSAQKNPTAFYLCASSIEGLGEQYFGPGTRLTVT.

The chain couples TRBV2 to TRBJ2-5, with a possible D match to TRBD2 (5 bases). The CDR3 extends over 12 amino acids. The V end lost 5 bases, the J end lost 5 bases, and 9 bases lay between the germline ends. From germline, CDR1 is SNHLY and CDR2 FYNNEI. The CDR3 is CASSFRGETQYF. The CDR3 DNA reads TGTGCCAGCAGTTTTAGAGGGGAGACCCAGTACTTC.

This rearrangement joins TRBV4-3 to TRBJ1-2; D is uncertain. In germline, CDR1 is LGHNA, CDR2 YSLEER. The CDR3 is 15 amino acids. V was cut by 4 bases and J by 5 bases, with 17 bases left in between. The chain's CDR3 is CASSPDSPMPYGYTF. CDR3 in DNA: TGCGCCAGCAGCCCGGACTCACCGATGCCTTATGGCTACACCTTC.

This clone was seen a single time. This chain uses TRBV7-3 with TRBJ1-2; 10 bases line up with TRBD1. V lost 5 bases to trimming and J lost 4 bases; unmatched junction nucleotides: 7. There are 15 residues in the CDR3. Per germline, CDR1 SGHTA and CDR2 FQGTGA. CDR3 loop: CASSPGQGEGYGYTF. CDR3 DNA sequence: TGTGCCAGCAGCCCCGGACAGGGGGAGGGCTATGGCTACACCTTC.

The chain joins TRBV4-1 to TRBJ2-1, with D unclear. The length of the CDR3 is 14 residues. The germline gives CDR1 MGHRA, CDR2 YSYEKL. V shed 0 bases and J shed 5 bases, with 8 bases lying between them. In nucleotides, the CDR3 is TGCGCCAGCAGCCAAGAACCCTCTGACAATGAGCAGTTCTTC. Amino acids: CASSQEPSDNEQFF.